The clone carrying this T cell receptor (beta chain) is classed as medium-sized (0.01 to 0.1%). CDR3 length: 15 amino acids. The J segment lost 8 bases and the V segment lost 4 bases, leaving 10 bases of the junction unmatched. Germline CDR1 reads GTSNPN; CDR2 reads SVGIG (reference sequence). The repertoire was sequenced with immunoSEQ multiplex PCR; TCRdb's copy has only in-frame clones and lacks some. The sample lists 270,000 or so clones, under 90% occurring once. This sample was included in a study of blood T cell repertoires in COVID-19. Study information: The cDNA or gDNA used as material had been derived from T cells, B-cell-depleted T cells, or PBMCs.

This clonotype was obtained from a woman between 35 and 50 years old who had recovered from COVID-19. The chain combines TRBV30 with TRBJ2-1; 11 bases are a match to TRBD1. The sequenced sample was peripheral blood. As DNA, the CDR3 is TGTGCCTGGAACGGACCGGGACAGGGGGTGCATGAGCAGTTCTTC. It yields the protein CAWNGPGQGVHEQFF.